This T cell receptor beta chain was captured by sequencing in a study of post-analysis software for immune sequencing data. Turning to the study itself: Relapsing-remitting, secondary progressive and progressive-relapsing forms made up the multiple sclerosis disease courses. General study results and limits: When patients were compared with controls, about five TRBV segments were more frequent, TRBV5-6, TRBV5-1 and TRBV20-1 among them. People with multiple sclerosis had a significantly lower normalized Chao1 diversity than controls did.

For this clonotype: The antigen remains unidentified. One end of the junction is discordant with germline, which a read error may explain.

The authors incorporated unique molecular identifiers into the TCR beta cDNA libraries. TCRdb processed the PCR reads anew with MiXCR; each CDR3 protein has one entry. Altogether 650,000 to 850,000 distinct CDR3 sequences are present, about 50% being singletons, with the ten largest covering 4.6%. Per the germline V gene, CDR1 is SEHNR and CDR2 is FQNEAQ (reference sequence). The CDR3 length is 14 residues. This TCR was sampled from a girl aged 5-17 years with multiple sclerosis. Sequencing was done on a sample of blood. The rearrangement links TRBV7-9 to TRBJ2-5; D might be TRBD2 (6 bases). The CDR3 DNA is TGTGCCAGCAACTTAGGGCAAAGAGCGGGGACCCAGTACTTC. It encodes CASNLGQRAGTQYF.